These 2 T cell receptor beta chains were all obtained from the same sample, sequenced in a study of shared clonotypes between healthy human individuals. The repertoire was sequenced with immunoSEQ multiplex PCR; TCRdb's copy has only in-frame clones and lacks some. The top ten hold about 16% of the sample, which has about 320,000 clones, more than 75% seen once. The sample taken for sequencing was memory CD8+ T cells sorted from blood. Sample subset: CD45RO+ cells pooled with CCR7-negative TemRA cells. The receptors shown here come from a man aged 18-30 years in good health.

The table lists this clone with a count of one. The V gene is TRBV28, the J gene TRBJ1-3; D ambiguous. This CDR3 is built from 14 residues. Between the trimmed V and J ends, which lost 5 bases and 0 bases, there was a span of 8 bases. Germline CDR1 and CDR2: MDHEN and SYDVKM. CDR3 protein: CASSDTSSGNTIYF. DNA for the CDR3: TGTGCCAGCAGTGACACGAGCTCTGGAAACACCATATATTTT.

The chain is built from TRBV6-1 and TRBJ1-5, with D hard to call. The CDR3 is made up of 14 amino acids. V was clipped by 2 bases and J by 6 bases, with 11 bases between them. Germline V lookup: CDR1 MNHNS, CDR2 SASEGT. As DNA, the CDR3 is TGTGCCAGCAGTGAAATGGGAGTGGGTCAGCCCCAGCATTTT. Its protein is CASSEMGVGQPQHF.